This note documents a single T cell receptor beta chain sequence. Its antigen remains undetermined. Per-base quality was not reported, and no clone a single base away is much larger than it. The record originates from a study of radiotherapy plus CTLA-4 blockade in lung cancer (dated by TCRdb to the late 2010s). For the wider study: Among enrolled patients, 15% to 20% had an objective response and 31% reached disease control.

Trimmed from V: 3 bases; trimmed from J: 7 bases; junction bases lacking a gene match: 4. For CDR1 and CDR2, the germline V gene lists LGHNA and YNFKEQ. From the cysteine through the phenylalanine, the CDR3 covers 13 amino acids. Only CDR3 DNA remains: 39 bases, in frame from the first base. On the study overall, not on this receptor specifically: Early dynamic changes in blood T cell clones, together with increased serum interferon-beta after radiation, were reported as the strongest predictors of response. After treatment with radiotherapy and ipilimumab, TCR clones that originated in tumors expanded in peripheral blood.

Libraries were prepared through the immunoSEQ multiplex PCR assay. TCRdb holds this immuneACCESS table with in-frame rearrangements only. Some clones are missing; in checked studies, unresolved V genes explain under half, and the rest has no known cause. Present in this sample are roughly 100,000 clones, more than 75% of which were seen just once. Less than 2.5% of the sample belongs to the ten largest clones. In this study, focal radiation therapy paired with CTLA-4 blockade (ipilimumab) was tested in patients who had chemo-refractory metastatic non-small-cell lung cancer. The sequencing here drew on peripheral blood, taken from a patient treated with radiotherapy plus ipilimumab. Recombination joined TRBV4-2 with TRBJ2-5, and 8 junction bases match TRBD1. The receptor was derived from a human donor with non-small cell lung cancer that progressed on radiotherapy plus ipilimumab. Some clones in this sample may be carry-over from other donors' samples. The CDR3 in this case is CASSQDGQGTQYF. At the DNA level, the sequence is TGTGCCAGCAGCCAGGATGGACAGGGGACCCAGTACTTC.